This T cell receptor beta chain was captured by sequencing in a study of cytomegalovirus exposure and HLA in healthy donors. Study information: T cells numbering some 170 million yielded some 100 million unique TCR beta sequences in an earlier analysis.

The PCR made use of 60 Vbeta and 13 Jbeta primers. The repertoire was sequenced with immunoSEQ multiplex PCR; TCRdb's copy has only in-frame clones and lacks some. The sample has roughly 100,000 clones; over 70% are singletons. V lost 4 bases and J lost 7; bases outside the gene matches: 24. The CDR3 loop spans 19 amino acids. The germline V gene encodes CDR1 LGHNA and CDR2 YNFKEQ. The chain has TRBV4-2 and TRBJ2-5; the match to TRBD2 covers 7 bases. This clonotype originated in a boy younger than 18 in good health and CMV-seronegative. The source material was PBMCs. In nucleotides, the CDR3 is TGTGCCAGCAGCCGCCCCGGGGGGAGGACTCTAGCTTCGGGTGGGACCCAGTACTTC. This gives the protein CASSRPGGRTLASGGTQYF.